The present TCR beta chain was sequenced within a study of OX40 agonist ivuxolimab in advanced cancers. A remark on this clone: Its antigen is unidentified.

The V gene lost 2 bases and the J gene lost 4 bases, with 14 bases spanning the gap. Germline loops: CDR1 MGHRA, CDR2 YSYEKL. CDR3 length: 15 residues. Notes on the study in general: At 0.1 to 3.0 mg/kg, CD4+ and CD8+ blood T cells expanded clonally by week 6.

TCRdb's copy holds only in-frame clones and misses some; the assay was immunoSEQ multiplex PCR. The table includes about 79,000 clones, approximately 88% detected once. This receptor was obtained from an adult with an advanced solid tumor such as melanoma, head and neck, liver or kidney cancer. The chain combines TRBV4-1 with TRBJ1-1; D may be TRBD1 (5 bases). This sample comprised CD4+ or CD8+ T cells sorted from blood, obtained in a trial of the OX40 agonist ivuxolimab. As DNA, the CDR3 is TGCGCCAGCAGCCAACACAATCAGGGTGGCACTGAAGCTTTCTTT. It yields the protein CASSQHNQGGTEAFF.